This T cell receptor beta chain comes out of a study of sequential checkpoint blockade in melanoma. Data came from immunoSEQ multiplex PCR; TCRdb stores just in-frame clones and leaves some out. The sample records a few thousand clones, 20% to 25% being singletons. By share, this clone counts as large. The treatment here: randomized to nivolumab then ipilimumab (arm A) or the reverse (arm B). Source: tumor tissue (inferred from file names), taken from a patient given nivolumab and ipilimumab in sequence. This TCR was recovered from a human donor with melanoma.

The DNA for the CDR3 is TGTGCCAGCAGTCACCAGGGGGCGCAGGATGAAGCTTTCTTT. Translating gives CASSHQGAQDEAFF. This chain joins TRBV28 and TRBJ1-1, with TRBD1 matching 8 bases. The CDR3 length is 14 residues. The junction had 9 bases not matched to a gene; V was cut back by 5 bases and J by 7 bases. CDR1 MDHEN and CDR2 SYDVKM come from the germline V gene.